The 19 T cell receptor beta chains reported below all come from one sample, sequenced in a study of patients and donors after allogeneic stem cell transplantation. TCRdb reanalysed the RT-PCR reads using MiXCR and keeps one entry per CDR3 protein. The sample shows fewer than 75,000 distinct CDR3 sequences, about an eighth of them seen only once. The sequenced material came from blood, either unsorted or a sorted T cell fraction (not recorded which). These receptors originate from a human donor who was either an allogeneic HSCT recipient or a stem cell or donor lymphocyte infusion donor (not recorded which). It is not recorded whose cells these are; they may come from a transplant donor.

In DNA form, the CDR3 reads TGCGCCAGCAGCCCCCGGACAGGGCAAGAGACCCAGTACTTC. Amino acid sequence: CASSPRTGQETQYF. The chain is built from TRBV5-1 and TRBJ2-5; the match to TRBD1 covers 8 bases. The V gene end was trimmed by 4 bases and the J gene end by 2 bases; junction bases not matched to a gene: 4. CDR3 length: 14 residues. CDR1 and CDR2 (germline): SGHRS, YFSETQ. The whole variable domain, remainder taken from reference TRBV5-1 and TRBJ2-5, is KAGVTQTPRYLIKTRGQQVTLSCSPISGHRSVSWYQQTPGQGLQFLFEYFSETQRNKGNFPGRFSGRQFSNSRSEMNVSTLELGDSALYLCASSPRTGQETQYFGPGTRLLVL.

The rearrangement uses TRBV12-3 or TRBV12-4 and TRBJ2-3; TRBD2 agrees at 10 bases. There are 17 residues in the CDR3. The V segment lost 1 base and the J segment 2 bases; nucleotides outside the gene matches: 6. The CDR3 protein is CASSLEIAGGFTDTQYF. The CDR3 DNA reads as TGTGCCAGCAGTTTAGAAATAGCGGGAGGCTTCACAGATACGCAGTATTTT.

The chain uses TRBV7-9 and TRBJ2-7, with D possibly TRBD1 on 5 matching bases. V lost 2 bases to trimming and J lost 3 bases, with 14 bases between them. This CDR3 spans 15 amino acids. The germline V gene has CDR1 SEHNR and CDR2 FQNEAQ (reference sequence). This CDR3 is CASSLTPADSYEQYF. CDR3 in DNA: TGTGCCAGCAGCTTAACCCCGGCCGACAGCTACGAGCAGTACTTC.

The chain carries TRBV27 and TRBJ2-4; D is unresolved. V dropped 3 bases and J dropped 0 bases, with 12 bases sitting between them. CDR1 and CDR2 (germline): MNHEY, SMNVEV (reference sequence). This CDR3 is 16 amino acids long. CDR3: CASSLVAALAKNIQYF. The CDR3 DNA sequence: TGTGCCAGCAGTTTGGTGGCAGCTCTAGCCAAAAACATTCAGTACTTC.

A few counts support this clonotype. The chain carries TRBV20-1 and TRBJ2-1, with 11 bases that match TRBD2. The V gene end was trimmed by 4 bases and the J gene end by 4 bases; junction bases not matched to a gene: 6. From germline, CDR1 is DFQATT and CDR2 SNEGSKA (reference sequence). This CDR3 comprises 15 residues. The CDR3 sequence: CSANLGLAVYNEQFF. The CDR3 bases are TGCAGTGCTAACTTGGGACTAGCGGTTTACAATGAGCAGTTCTTC.

V is TRBV28 and J is TRBJ1-5; D unclear. Germline-derived CDR1 and CDR2 are MDHEN and SYDVKM. This CDR3 has 12 amino acids. V shed 4 bases and J shed 3 bases, with 4 bases lying between them. CDR3 nucleotides: TGTGCCAGCAGTTCCCCCAATCAGCCCCAGCATTTT. This gives the protein CASSSPNQPQHF. The whole variable domain, filled in from reference TRBV28 and TRBJ1-5, reads DVKVTQSSRYLVKRTGEKVFLECVQDMDHENMFWYRQDPGLGLRLIYFSYDVKMKEKGDIPEGYSVSREKKERFSLILESASTNQTSMYLCASSSPNQPQHFGDGTRLSIL.

This chain uses TRBV7-9 with TRBJ2-6; D call uncertain. V was trimmed by 2 bases and J by 1 base, leaving 9 bases between them. The CDR3 extends over 16 amino acids. From germline, CDR1 is SEHNR and CDR2 FQNEAQ (reference sequence). CDR3 nucleotide sequence: TGTGCCAGCAGCTTATATTCTCCATCTGGGGCCAACGTCCTGACTTTC. Its translation is CASSLYSPSGANVLTF.

This clonotype turned up a few times. The chain has TRBV15 and TRBJ2-1, with D possibly being TRBD1 or TRBD2 (5 bases each). The CDR3 is 14 amino acids. Trimming stripped 8 bases from V and 5 bases from J, with 16 bases between. CDR1 and CDR2 from the germline V gene are LNHNV and YYDKDF (reference sequence). CDR3 amino acids: CATSIEGKDNEQFF. The CDR3 nucleotides read TGTGCCACCTCGATCGAGGGGAAGGACAATGAGCAGTTCTTC.

This clonotype was seen at least ten times. This chain joins TRBV18 and TRBJ1-1; D is possibly TRBD1 (6 bases). This CDR3 has 15 residues. Trimming removed 2 bases at V and 4 bases at J, with 14 bases between. CDR1 is KGHSH, CDR2 LQKENI, per germline. For the CDR3, the DNA is TGTGCCAGCTCACCATTACAGGGTAAGGGCACTGAAGCTTTCTTT. Translation: CASSPLQGKGTEAFF.

This clonotype has a handful of counts. The chain carries TRBV6-5 and TRBJ2-7; tentatively, D is TRBD2 (5 bases). In germline, CDR1 is MNHEY, CDR2 SVGAGI. The V end was cut by 2 bases, the J end by 6 bases, with 8 bases between. The CDR3 is made up of 12 amino acids. The CDR3 DNA follows: TGTGCCAGCAGTTACATACGGGGCGAGCAGTACTTC. The encoded protein is CASSYIRGEQYF.

The table lists this clonotype with a few counts. V and J are TRBV5-1 and TRBJ2-1, with D unresolved. The length of the CDR3 is 14 residues. Looked up from germline, CDR1 is SGHRS and CDR2 is YFSETQ. The V gene lost 3 bases and the J gene lost 8 bases, with 15 bases spanning the gap. The CDR3 spells CASSSRLLGDEQFF. In DNA, the CDR3 is TGCGCCAGCAGCTCCCGTTTGTTAGGCGATGAGCAGTTCTTC.

The CDR3 nucleotides are TGTGCCAGCAGTCCGAACGGCCTAAGCACAGATACGCAGTATTTT. Its protein is CASSPNGLSTDTQYF. The rearrangement uses TRBV12-3 or TRBV12-4 and TRBJ2-3; D call uncertain. Trimming pared 5 bases from V and 0 bases from J, leaving 12 bases between. The CDR3 consists of 15 residues.

This clonotype was counted at least ten times. This chain joins TRBV12-3 or TRBV12-4 and TRBJ2-5; no firm D call. The CDR3 covers 11 residues. The V end was cut by 6 bases, the J end by 5 bases, with 7 bases between. Here the CDR3 reads CASSPDETQYF. In nucleotides, the CDR3 is TGTGCCAGCAGCCCCGACGAGACCCAGTACTTC.

This clonotype came up many times. The rearrangement uses TRBV20-1 and TRBJ1-4, with 9 bases that match TRBD1. Germline V gene lookup returns CDR1 DFQATT and CDR2 SNEGSKA (reference sequence). The CDR3 runs to 14 residues. Germline trimming cut 5 bases from V and 7 bases from J; bases unmatched to any gene: 8. CDR3 region: CSARTTGGGEKLFF. DNA for the CDR3: TGCAGTGCTCGTACGACAGGGGGTGGTGAAAAACTGTTTTTT.

Of note for this clonotype: The DNA is left out, because the CDR3 cannot be placed on it with certainty; the CDR3 is given as TCRdb lists it. The rearrangement joins TRBV7-8 to TRBJ2-1; the DNA was not compared with TRBD2, the D call given in the table. Per the germline V gene, CDR1 is SGHVS and CDR2 is FQNEAQ. A total of 15 residues make up the CDR3, ends included. This chain's CDR3 is CASSFASGSYNEQLF.

CDR3: CASGYSSYNEQFF. The CDR3 bases are TGTGCCAGCGGGTATAGCTCCTACAATGAGCAGTTCTTC. The chain recombines TRBV12-3 or TRBV12-4 with TRBJ2-1; D not resolved. V was shortened by 8 bases and J by 0 bases, with 8 bases between the two germline ends. The CDR3 extends over 13 amino acids.

Only a few counts were recorded for this clonotype. CDR3 bases: TGTGCCAGCACCCGATCTCGGACTAGCCGTTCTTACGAGCAGTACTTC. This codes for CASTRSRTSRSYEQYF. The rearrangement links TRBV13 to TRBJ2-7, with 8 bases that match TRBD2. There are 16 residues in the CDR3. Germline CDR1 PRHDT, CDR2 FYEKMQ (reference sequence). V trimming: 7 bases; J trimming: 4 bases; junction bases outside the gene matches: 15.

The genes are TRBV29-1 and TRBJ2-1; D gene unclear. This CDR3 is 15 amino acids long. Trimming took 3 bases from V and 0 from J, leaving 12 bases between them. Germline CDR1 is SQVTM and CDR2 is ANQGSEA. For the CDR3, the DNA is TGCAGCGTTGAGCCCTCTTCGAGCTCCTACAATGAGCAGTTCTTC. This codes for CSVEPSSSSYNEQFF.

This clonotype has a count of ten or more. The V call is TRBV29-1, the J call TRBJ1-4; D remains unclear. The germline CDR1 and CDR2 sequences are SQVTM and ANQGSEA. The germline V and J ends were trimmed by 4 bases and 1 base, with 7 bases remaining between them. The CDR3 totals 13 residues. CDR3 protein: CSVGQETNEKLFF. For the CDR3, the DNA is TGCAGCGTTGGGCAGGAAACTAATGAAAAACTGTTTTTT.